These 23 T cell receptor beta chains came from one sample sequenced in a study of T cells in Graves' hyperthyroidism and ophthalmopathy. Amplified regions were TCR beta CDR3 sequences from RNA transcripts. When the TCR CDR3 underwent first-round RT-PCR, the HTBI primer set was used. TCRdb re-derived calls from the multiplex PCR reads in MiXCR, one entry per CDR3 protein. The sample includes a few hundred thousand distinct CDR3 sequences, around 25% seen only once; the top ten take less than 85%. Sequencing was done on a sample of blood. The receptors were gathered from a middle-aged man with Graves' hyperthyroidism.

The table lists this clonotype with many counts. The chain carries TRBV7-3 and TRBJ2-5; 8 bases are shared with TRBD2. Germline V gene lookup returns CDR1 SGHTA and CDR2 FQGTGA. The CDR3 loop spans 15 amino acids. After removal of 1 base from V and 2 bases from J, the junction contained 3 bases not matched to a gene. In DNA form, the CDR3 reads TGTGCCAGCAGCTTAATGGCTAGCGGGCAAGAGACCCAGTACTTC. Translating it yields CASSLMASGQETQYF.

This clonotype occurred many times. This sequence joins TRBV3-1 and TRBJ2-5, with no clear D. The CDR3 is 11 amino acids. Germline CDR1 is LGHDT and CDR2 is YNNKEL (reference sequence). Trimming removed 0 bases from V and 7 bases from J, with 3 bases in between. The CDR3 DNA is TGTGCCAGCAGCCAAGAAGGGACCCAGTACTTC. Residues: CASSQEGTQYF.

V and J are TRBV10-3 and TRBJ2-3, with 7 bases fitting TRBD1. CDR1 is ENHRY, CDR2 SYGVKD, per germline. V lost 0 bases, J lost 2 bases, and 2 bases stayed unmatched. CDR3 length equals 15 residues. The CDR3 sequence is CAISESQGVTDTQYF. For the CDR3, the DNA is TGTGCCATCAGTGAGTCCCAGGGGGTCACAGATACGCAGTATTTT.

This clonotype showed up just a few times. V usage is TRBV2 and J usage is TRBJ2-1; possibly TRBD2 for D (6 bases). CDR3 size: 13 residues. Trimming stripped 3 bases from V and 6 bases from J, with 9 bases between. Germline values: CDR1 SNHLY, CDR2 FYNNEI. CDR3 DNA: TGTGCCAGCAGTGACGTCGGGAGCAATGAGCAGTTCTTC. This translates into CASSDVGSNEQFF.

A word on this clonotype: The junction departs from germline at one end; a sequencing error may be responsible. The V gene is TRBV2, the J gene TRBJ2-3, with D possibly being TRBD1 (7 bases). Germline V gene lookup returns CDR1 SNHLY and CDR2 FYNNEI. This CDR3 contains 17 residues. CDR3 DNA sequence: TGCGCCAGCAGCCAAGACTCGGGCGGGACAGCAGCAGATACGCAGTATTTT. Its translation: CASSQDSGGTAADTQYF.

The table lists this clonotype with a few counts. The chain carries TRBV5-1 and TRBJ2-3; TRBD1 matches 8 bases. Per germline, CDR1 SGHRS and CDR2 YFSETQ. Unmatched junction bases numbered 6, after V lost 4 bases and J lost 2 bases. The CDR3 has 15 amino acids. The CDR3 sequence: CASSLSQGATDTQYF. The DNA for the CDR3 is TGCGCCAGCAGCCTCTCCCAGGGGGCCACAGATACGCAGTATTTT. Using reference TRBV5-1 and TRBJ2-3 for the parts outside the CDR3, the full variable domain is KAGVTQTPRYLIKTRGQQVTLSCSPISGHRSVSWYQQTPGQGLQFLFEYFSETQRNKGNFPGRFSGRQFSNSRSEMNVSTLELGDSALYLCASSLSQGATDTQYFGPGTRLTVL.

The chain carries TRBV3-1 and TRBJ1-2, with 8 bases that match TRBD1. This CDR3 has 14 amino acids. From germline, CDR1 is LGHDT and CDR2 YNNKEL (reference sequence). V lost 2 bases, J lost 8 bases, and 7 bases stayed unmatched. CDR3 nucleotides: TGTGCCAGCAGCCAAATGGACAGGGTAGGGGGCTACACCTTC. This codes for CASSQMDRVGGYTF.

In its sample, this clonotype was seen once. Written as DNA, the CDR3 is TGCAGTGCTAGAGATTACGGGAGCCACAATGAGCAGTTCTTC. As protein: CSARDYGSHNEQFF. J is TRBJ2-1 and V is TRBV20-1; D may be TRBD2 (6 bases). The CDR3 consists of 14 residues. V lost 0 bases and J lost 5, with 11 bases in between. CDR1 is DFQATT and CDR2 is SNEGSKA in the germline V gene (reference sequence).

This clonotype occurred a few times. The CDR3 sequence is CASSERDRTSNQPQHF. Written as DNA, the CDR3 is TGTGCCAGCAGCGAAAGGGACAGGACTAGCAATCAGCCCCAGCATTTT. V is TRBV9 and J is TRBJ1-5; 8 nucleotides align to TRBD1. The trim removed 3 bases at V and 0 bases at J, leaving 5 bases unmatched. The CDR3 is made up of 16 amino acids. The V gene's germline CDR1 is SGDLS and CDR2 YYNGEE. Combining the CDR3 with reference TRBV9 and TRBJ1-5 gives the whole variable domain DSGVTQTPKHLITATGQRVTLRCSPRSGDLSVYWYQQSLDQGLQFLIQYYNGEERAKGNILERFSAQQFPDLHSELNLSSLELGDSALYFCASSERDRTSNQPQHFGDGTRLSIL.

CDR3 bases: TGTGCCAGCAGCACGGGACCCCACAATGAGCAGTTCTTC. Protein: CASSTGPHNEQFF. The genes are TRBV9 and TRBJ2-1; tentatively, D is TRBD1 or TRBD2 (5 bases each). CDR3 length: 13 amino acids. The V end was cut by 4 bases, the J end by 5 bases, with 10 bases between. Germline CDR1 reads SGDLS; CDR2 reads YYNGEE. The complete variable domain, with remaining parts taken from reference TRBV9 and TRBJ2-1, reads DSGVTQTPKHLITATGQRVTLRCSPRSGDLSVYWYQQSLDQGLQFLIQYYNGEERAKGNILERFSAQQFPDLHSELNLSSLELGDSALYFCASSTGPHNEQFFGPGTRLTVL.

The chain uses TRBV11-2 and TRBJ2-3; D remains unclear. Trimming took off 4 bases at V and 1 base at J, with 9 bases between the two ends. Per germline, CDR1 SGHAT and CDR2 FQNNGV. The CDR3 has 14 amino acids. CDR3 sequence: CASSSAWGTDTQYF. Written as DNA, the CDR3 is TGTGCCAGCAGCTCCGCTTGGGGCACAGATACGCAGTATTTT.

This clonotype was seen more than once but under ten times. This chain links TRBV28 with TRBJ1-4, with 11 bases matching TRBD1. The V and J ends lost 6 bases and 8 bases, in that order; junction bases with no gene match: 8. Per germline, CDR1 MDHEN and CDR2 SYDVKM. This CDR3 is 15 amino acids long. The CDR3 DNA is TGTGCCAGCAGGATAGGACAGGGGGCTTGGGAAAAACTGTTTTTT. Encoded protein: CASRIGQGAWEKLFF.

This clonotype showed up just a few times. The rearrangement joins TRBV2 to TRBJ2-1; 8 nucleotides agree with TRBD1. This CDR3 has 12 amino acids. Trimming cost V 9 bases and J 7 bases; bases outside gene matches: 5. The germline gives CDR1 SNHLY, CDR2 FYNNEI. CDR3: CARDREENEQFF. The CDR3 nucleotides read TGTGCCAGGGACAGGGAGGAAAATGAGCAGTTCTTC.

This clonotype was counted a few times. CDR3 nucleotide sequence: TGTGCCAGCAGCGCAATGGGATCAATGAACACTGAAGCTTTCTTT. It translates to CASSAMGSMNTEAFF. The chain uses TRBV9 and TRBJ1-1, with D hard to call. CDR1 is SGDLS, CDR2 YYNGEE, per germline. This CDR3 spans 15 amino acids. The ends were cut back, 3 bases at V and 0 bases at J, with 12 bases in the middle.

The chain links TRBV5-1 to TRBJ2-7, with D perhaps given as TRBD1 or TRBD2 (5 bases each). The CDR3 is 14 amino acids. V was pared by 4 bases and J by 1 base, with 12 bases between. Germline-derived CDR1 and CDR2 are SGHRS and YFSETQ. Here the CDR3 reads CASSPLGGSYEQYF. The CDR3 bases are TGCGCCAGCAGCCCCCTTGGGGGTTCCTACGAGCAGTACTTC.

The chain has TRBV7-9 and TRBJ2-7; TRBD1 matches 9 bases. Germline V gene sequence: CDR1 SEHNR, CDR2 FQNEAQ (reference sequence). The V and J ends lost 2 bases and 4 bases, in that order; junction bases with no gene match: 6. The CDR3 totals 15 residues. The CDR3 nucleotides read TGTGCCAGCAGCTTAACCGGGACAGGGCGGTACGAGCAGTACTTC. Residues: CASSLTGTGRYEQYF.

This chain links TRBV20-1 with TRBJ2-4; 7 bases are a match to TRBD2. The CDR3 extends over 13 amino acids. The germline V gene has CDR1 DFQATT and CDR2 SNEGSKA (reference sequence). V was clipped by 5 bases and J by 3 bases; unmatched bases: 4. This chain's CDR3 is CSAEGLSKNIQYF. CDR3 DNA sequence: TGCAGTGCTGAGGGACTAAGCAAAAACATTCAGTACTTC.

This clonotype was counted many times. The chain employs TRBV7-9 and TRBJ2-7; 7 bases fit TRBD1. Per germline, CDR1 SEHNR and CDR2 FQNEAQ (reference sequence). There are 16 residues in the CDR3. V lost 0 bases and J lost 5; bases outside the gene matches: 10. The CDR3 loop is CASSLALRTGADEQYF. As DNA, the CDR3 is TGTGCCAGCAGCTTAGCCCTCCGGACAGGCGCGGACGAGCAGTACTTC.

This clonotype was detected a few times. The chain links TRBV6-1 to TRBJ1-5; D is perhaps TRBD1 (6 bases). Germline CDR1 and CDR2: MNHNS and SASEGT. This CDR3 has 13 residues. The V and J ends lost 7 bases and 3 bases respectively, with 10 bases between them. CDR3 DNA: TGTGCCAGCAAGGGGGTCGACAATCAGCCCCAGCATTTT. Translating gives CASKGVDNQPQHF.

The table lists this clonotype with a few counts. This chain connects TRBV2 to TRBJ2-7; 7 bases are shared with TRBD1. The trim removed 2 bases at V and 5 bases at J, leaving 9 bases unmatched. The CDR3 covers 15 residues. Germline V lookup: CDR1 SNHLY, CDR2 FYNNEI. The CDR3 DNA reads TGTGCCAGCAGTGAATTTGACAGGGCTGAAGACGAGCAGTACTTC. Residues: CASSEFDRAEDEQYF.

The genes are TRBV27 and TRBJ1-2, with a weak D call TRBD1 (5 bases). Germline CDR1 is MNHEY and CDR2 is SMNVEV (reference sequence). The CDR3 spans 15 residues. The V and J ends lost 2 bases and 1 base respectively, with 11 bases between them. CDR3 sequence: CASSLRGNLNYGYTF. The CDR3, as DNA: TGTGCCAGCAGTTTAAGGGGAAACCTTAACTATGGCTACACCTTC.

V gene TRBV28 combines with J gene TRBJ1-2, with D hard to call. The CDR3 has 11 residues. Between the trimmed V and J ends, which lost 2 bases and 4 bases, there was a span of 2 bases. Germline V gives CDR1 MDHEN, CDR2 SYDVKM. In nucleotides, the CDR3 is TGTGCCAGCAGTTTAACCTATGGCTACACCTTC. It translates to CASSLTYGYTF.

The V call is TRBV28, the J call TRBJ1-2, with D tentatively TRBD1 (6 bases). Between the trimmed V and J ends, which lost 7 bases and 4 bases, there was a span of 16 bases. The CDR3 contains 14 residues. Germline V gene sequence: CDR1 MDHEN, CDR2 SYDVKM. The CDR3 sequence: CASTVRGRSYGYTF. The CDR3 coding sequence is TGTGCCAGCACCGTCAGGGGCCGGAGCTATGGCTACACCTTC.